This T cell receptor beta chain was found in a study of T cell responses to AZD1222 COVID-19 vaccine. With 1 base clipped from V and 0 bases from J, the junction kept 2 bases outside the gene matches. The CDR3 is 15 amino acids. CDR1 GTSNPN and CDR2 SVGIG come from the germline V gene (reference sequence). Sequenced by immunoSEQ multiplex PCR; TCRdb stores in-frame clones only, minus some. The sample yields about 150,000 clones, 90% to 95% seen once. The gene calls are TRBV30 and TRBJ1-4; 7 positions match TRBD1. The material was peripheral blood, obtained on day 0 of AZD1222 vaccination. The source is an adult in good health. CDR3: CAWSAGTATNEKLFF. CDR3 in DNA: TGTGCCTGGAGTGCGGGGACAGCAACTAATGAAAAACTGTTTTTT.